The rows below give T cell receptor beta chains drawn from one sample of a study of T cell changes during pregnancy in multiple sclerosis. Profiling relied on immunoSEQ multiplex PCR, and the TCRdb table lists in-frame clones only, not all of them. The data contain fewer than 70,000 clones, approximately 91% of them seen just once; the ten biggest clones take up roughly 1.3%. The source material was peripheral blood, sampled in the third trimester of pregnancy. These receptor sequences come from a female donor with multiple sclerosis, enrolled in a pregnancy study. Both conserved end residues are part of each CDR3. D genes are given only for firm matches. Clone size is not always given. Where it is, it says once, few, many or a class for expanded clones.

TRBV27,NA,NA,TRBJ2-7,TGTGCCAGCAGTTTTTCGGGGATTCAATCGGGCTACGAGCAGTACTTC,CASSFSGIQSGYEQYF
TRBV2,NA,NA,TRBJ1-2,TGTGCCAGCAGTGAAGCCAATGAGGGATGGAAAGATGGCTACACCTTC,CASSEANEGWKDGYTF
TRBV14,NA,NA,TRBJ1-2,TGTGCCAGCAGCCTCGGGGAGGCCCCCTATGGCTACACCTTC,CASSLGEAPYGYTF
TRBV9,NA,NA,TRBJ2-5,TGTGCCAGCAGCGTTGGGCCCCAAGAGACCCAGTACTTC,CASSVGPQETQYF
TRBV9,TRBD2,NA,TRBJ2-3,TGTGCCAGCAGTCCCGGACTAGGGACAGATACGCAGTATTTT,CASSPGLGTDTQYF
TRBV28,TRBD1,NA,TRBJ1-6,TGTGCCAGCATAAGCTGGGACAGGCCCTCCTATAATTCACCCCTCCACTTT,CASISWDRPSYNSPLHF
TRBV6-1,NA,NA,TRBJ1-3,TGTGCCAGCAGGGTCAAGGGGGACGGCGGATCTCCTAGGATTTTT,CASRVKGDGGSPRIF
TRBV5-6,NA,NA,TRBJ2-7,TGTGCCAGCAGCTTCTCCAGGGCTTTCTACGAGCAGTACTTC,CASSFSRAFYEQYF
TRBV5-5,TRBD1,NA,TRBJ1-2,TGTGCCAGCAGCCGGGACAGGGTCTATGGCTACACCTTC,CASSRDRVYGYTF
TRBV7-2,NA,NA,TRBJ2-7,TGTGCCAGCAGCTTAGGAACAGGGCAGACTACCTACGAGCAGTACTTC,CASSLGTGQTTYEQYF
TRBV18,TRBD2,NA,TRBJ2-7,TGTGCCAGCTCACCAACGGGGGGTACCTACGAGCAGTACTTC,CASSPTGGTYEQYF
TRBV6-5,TRBD2,NA,TRBJ2-5,TGTGCCAGCAGTTACAGGACTAGCCTGGGGGAGACCCAGTACTTC,CASSYRTSLGETQYF
TRBV2,TRBD1,NA,TRBJ1-2,TGTGCCAGCACCGGACAGGGGGCTGTCTATGGCTACACCTTC,CASTGQGAVYGYTF
TRBV11-3,TRBD1,NA,TRBJ2-1,TGTGCCAGCAGCTCGCCGGGACAGGGACGGAATGAGCAGTTCTTC,CASSSPGQGRNEQFF
TRBV5-1,TRBD2,NA,TRBJ2-1,TGCGCCAGCAGCCTGGAAGGAGGGGAAAAACTAGCGGGGAAGTACAATGAGCAGTTCTTC,CASSLEGGEKLAGKYNEQFF
TRBV7-9,TRBD1,NA,TRBJ1-4,TGTGCCAGCAGTTTTATCTCCGGGACAGAGAATGAAAAACTGTTTTTT,CASSFISGTENEKLFF
TRBV30,NA,few,TRBJ1-1,TGTGCCTGGGCTCGGACTGAAGCTTTCTTT,CAWARTEAFF
TRBV13,NA,NA,TRBJ2-7,TGTGCCAGCAGCTTAACGAGCCAGGGGGGATACTACGAGCAGTACTTC,CASSLTSQGGYYEQYF
TRBV7-2,NA,once,TRBJ2-7,TGTGCCAGCAGCCGTCTCCTCATTGGCCCTTTAGCCGAGCAGTACTTC,CASSRLLIGPLAEQYF
TRBV5-1,NA,NA,TRBJ2-2,TGCGCCAGCAGCTCCGGGACACTCACCGGGGAGCTGTTTTTT,CASSSGTLTGELFF
TRBV10-2,NA,NA,TRBJ1-2,TGCGCCAGCAGTCCCGGGCAGGGCTATGGCTACACCTTC,CASSPGQGYGYTF
TRBV7-9,TRBD2,NA,TRBJ2-3,TGTGCCAGCAGCTTCGGGACTAGTGGTAATACGCAGTATTTT,CASSFGTSGNTQYF
TRBV9,NA,NA,TRBJ1-2,TGTGCCAGCAGCGTAGGGGCGGGTGGGAACTATGGCTACACCTTC,CASSVGAGGNYGYTF
TRBV28,TRBD1,NA,TRBJ1-1,TGTGCCAGCAGTGCCCCGGACAGGCTGAACACTGAAGCTTTCTTT,CASSAPDRLNTEAFF
TRBV28,NA,NA,TRBJ1-6,TGTGCCAGCAGTGGACAGAATTCACCCCTCCACTTT,CASSGQNSPLHF
TRBV4-1,NA,NA,TRBJ2-5,TGCGCCAGCAGCCAAGATCCGTACAGGGTAGAGACCCAGTACTTC,CASSQDPYRVETQYF
TRBV5-1,NA,once,TRBJ2-7,TGCGCCAGCAGCTTGGCCACCGACAGCTACGAGCAGTACTTC,CASSLATDSYEQYF
TRBV13,NA,once,TRBJ1-1,TGTGCCAGCCGGAAGGTCGGGTCCACTGAAGCTTTCTTT,CASRKVGSTEAFF
TRBV7-2,NA,NA,TRBJ1-3,TGTGCCAGCGGATATGACAGGTCTGGAAACACCATATATTTT,CASGYDRSGNTIYF
TRBV5-4,TRBD1,once,TRBJ1-3,TGTGCCAGCAGCCCTGCAGGGGGCTCTGGAAACACCATATATTTT,CASSPAGGSGNTIYF
TRBV10-2,TRBD1,NA,TRBJ2-7,TGCGCCAGTTCCCCGTTCAGACAGGGCCCCAACGAGCAGTACTTC,CASSPFRQGPNEQYF
TRBV19,TRBD1,NA,TRBJ1-5,TGTGCCAGTAGCGACGACAGGGGTAGTCAGCCCCAGCATTTT,CASSDDRGSQPQHF
TRBV12-5,TRBD1,once,TRBJ1-3,TGTGCTAGTGGTCGCCCCAGGGGGTCTGGAAACACCATATATTTT,CASGRPRGSGNTIYF
TRBV6-1,NA,NA,TRBJ2-1,TGTGCCAGCAGCGCAGATTACACGTACAATGAGCAGTTCTTC,CASSADYTYNEQFF
TRBV27,NA,NA,TRBJ1-1,TGTGCCAGCACCTCTTGGCAGATGAACACTGAAGCTTTCTTT,CASTSWQMNTEAFF
TRBV5-1,NA,NA,TRBJ2-5,TGCGCCAGCAGGAGCGGAGCGCCAGCCCCGCAGAAGACCCAGTACTTC,CASRSGAPAPQKTQYF
TRBV6-4,TRBD2,NA,TRBJ2-3,TGTGCCAGCAGTGCCATCCTAGCGGGGGCAGATACGCAGTATTTT,CASSAILAGADTQYF
TRBV27,TRBD1,NA,TRBJ1-1,TGTGCCAGCAGTTCGGGACAGGGGGGAATTGAAGCTTTCTTT,CASSSGQGGIEAFF
TRBV18,TRBD1,few,TRBJ2-2,TGTGCCAGCTCACCATCGGGACAGGGGGCGTGGACCGGGGAGCTGTTTTTT,CASSPSGQGAWTGELFF
TRBV5-1,TRBD1,NA,TRBJ1-1,TGCGCCAGCAGCTCTGGCGTCAGGACAGGGGAAAAAGCTTTCTTT,CASSSGVRTGEKAFF
TRBV28,TRBD1,NA,TRBJ1-4,TGTGCCAGCAGTTTATGGGCAGGGGGCGGAGAAAAACTGTTTTTT,CASSLWAGGGEKLFF
TRBV7-9,NA,NA,TRBJ2-7,TGTGCCAGCAGCTACTGGGAGGCAGCCATGAGCTCCTACGAGCAGTACTTC,CASSYWEAAMSSYEQYF
TRBV7-2,TRBD2,NA,TRBJ2-1,TGTGCCAGCAGCTTGTGGGGGGGTGTCAATGAGCAGTTCTTC,CASSLWGGVNEQFF
TRBV6-1,NA,NA,TRBJ1-5,TGTGCCAGCAGGGACTCCCTTAGCAATCAGCCCCAGCATTTT,CASRDSLSNQPQHF
TRBV6-1,TRBD1,NA,TRBJ1-6,TGTGCCAGCGGAACCAACAGGGGGGATAATTCACCCCTCCACTTT,CASGTNRGDNSPLHF
TRBV5-1,NA,NA,TRBJ2-5,TGCGCCAGCAGCTTGGTCCCGGGGGGCATTCGGGAGACCCAGTACTTC,CASSLVPGGIRETQYF
TRBV10-2,TRBD1,NA,TRBJ2-1,TGCGCCAGCAGCGGACAGGGTTGGAATGAGCAGTTCTTC,CASSGQGWNEQFF
TRBV19,NA,once,TRBJ1-2,TGTGCCAGTAGTATCAGCCCAGGGAACTATGGCTACACCTTC,CASSISPGNYGYTF
TRBV2,TRBD1,NA,TRBJ1-2,TGTGCCAGCAGTGGGACAGGGCGCGGCTACACCTTC,CASSGTGRGYTF
TRBV4-3,TRBD2,NA,TRBJ2-7,TGCGCCAGCAGCCAGCTCTCTGGGCCAGCGGGGGCTCCTTACGAGCAGTACTTC,CASSQLSGPAGAPYEQYF
TRBV5-1,TRBD2,NA,TRBJ2-1,TGCGCCAGCAGCTTGGCCCTGACTAGCTCCAATGAGCAGTTCTTC,CASSLALTSSNEQFF
TRBV18,NA,NA,TRBJ1-1,TGTGCCAGCTCATCCTTGGTTGTGCGCAAGAACACTGAAGCTTTCTTT,CASSSLVVRKNTEAFF
TRBV9,NA,NA,TRBJ1-1,TGTGCCAGCAGCGAAACAGGGAACACTGAAGCTTTCTTT,CASSETGNTEAFF
TRBV7-2,TRBD2,NA,TRBJ2-3,TGTGCCAGCAGCAGGAGGACGGGGGGGCTGTTTGTGGATACGCAGTATTTT,CASSRRTGGLFVDTQYF
TRBV9,NA,NA,TRBJ1-2,TGTGCCAGCAGCGTAGGCGGGCAGGGGAGTTACTATGGCTACACCTTC,CASSVGGQGSYYGYTF
TRBV6-1,NA,few,TRBJ2-5,TGTGCCAGCATGATATTCAGGTCAGGGGAGACCCAGTACTTC,CASMIFRSGETQYF
TRBV6-5,TRBD1,NA,TRBJ1-2,TGTGCCAGCAAGGAGGGACAGGGGCTTCCCTATGGCTACACCTTC,CASKEGQGLPYGYTF
TRBV27,NA,NA,TRBJ2-1,TGTGCCAGCAGTTTATTGTACAGGGTCTCCTACAATGAGCAGTTCTTC,CASSLLYRVSYNEQFF